Here is one T cell receptor (beta chain) with its context. Trimming took off 0 bases at V and 13 bases at J, with 19 bases between the two ends. Looked up from germline, CDR1 is MGHRA and CDR2 is YSYEKL. The CDR3 has 16 residues. The sample belongs to a study of blood T cell repertoires in COVID-19. Seattle patient enrollment occurred during active infection, with longitudinal follow-up thereafter. Authors' methods: Reference gene primer amplification yielded estimated nucleated cell counts. The table came from immunoSEQ multiplex PCR; TCRdb's copy has only in-frame clones and leaves some out. V and J calls and clone size are as listed in that table; D and trimming were resolved from the DNA. The table has fewer than 150,000 clones, roughly 90% seen once; the top ten hold more than 3%.

V and J are TRBV4-1 and TRBJ1-6; D not certain. The source material was peripheral blood. This clonotype was obtained from a woman aged 60 to 75 with COVID-19, enrolled during active disease. The CDR3 spells CASSQDRYGGEFPLHF. The CDR3 DNA reads as TGCGCCAGCAGCCAAGATCGCTACGGCGGGGAGTTCCCCCTCCACTTT.